This record concerns one T cell receptor (beta chain) sequence. Antigen: not known. These data come from a study of shared clonotypes between healthy human individuals. Findings of the study overall: Larger estimated richness was generally recorded for naive subsets relative to memory subsets.

The CDR3 runs to 12 residues. Germline CDR1 SGHTS, CDR2 YDEGEE. Trimming cost V 4 bases and J 4 bases, with 9 bases left between them. CD45RO-negative, CCR7-selected cells formed the naive CD8 fraction, which excluded terminally differentiated effector memory CD45RA+ cells. Running of the assay took place at deep level. Here immunoSEQ multiplex PCR was the method, and the copy in TCRdb shows in-frame clones only, minus some. The data show millions of clones, around 96% seen once. J is TRBJ2-7 and V is TRBV5-8, with a tentative D call TRBD2 (6 bases). Sequences were obtained from naive CD8+ T cells sorted from blood. The sequence derives from a man between 18 and 35 years old in good health. The CDR3 DNA reads as TGTGCCAGCAGCGCCGGGGGATACGAGCAGTACTTC. It translates to CASSAGGYEQYF.